The clone carrying this TCR beta chain was detected only once. The target antigen is unknown. Primers included in the PCR were 60 Vbeta and 13 Jbeta primers. TCRdb's copy holds only in-frame clones and misses some; the assay was immunoSEQ multiplex PCR. The sample carries 180,000 or so clones, 70% to 80% recorded once. The sample is drawn from a study of cytomegalovirus exposure and HLA in healthy donors. Study findings and constraints: Presence/absence analyses assumed roughly uniform sequencing depth across donors, which may not hold. Researchers reported in a later analysis that a missense DCLRE1C variant was tied to TCR beta V- and J-gene trimming. In a later analysis, compared with equally common non-associated chains, HLA-associated beta chains were more expanded.

Germline assignment: CDR1 LGHNA and CDR2 YNFKEQ. The CDR3 covers 16 residues. J gave up 6 bases and V 4 bases, and 11 bases lay outside the gene matches. Donors were ostensibly healthy at sampling, although undocumented immune exposures were probable. Sequencing was carried out using PBMCs. V gene TRBV4-2 combines with J gene TRBJ2-3; TRBD2 agrees at 9 bases. The clonotype originates from a man between 18 and 35 years old in good health and CMV-seronegative. This chain's CDR3 is CASSPRKTSGGDTQYF. The CDR3 DNA reads TGTGCCAGCAGCCCAAGGAAGACTAGCGGCGGGGATACGCAGTATTTT.